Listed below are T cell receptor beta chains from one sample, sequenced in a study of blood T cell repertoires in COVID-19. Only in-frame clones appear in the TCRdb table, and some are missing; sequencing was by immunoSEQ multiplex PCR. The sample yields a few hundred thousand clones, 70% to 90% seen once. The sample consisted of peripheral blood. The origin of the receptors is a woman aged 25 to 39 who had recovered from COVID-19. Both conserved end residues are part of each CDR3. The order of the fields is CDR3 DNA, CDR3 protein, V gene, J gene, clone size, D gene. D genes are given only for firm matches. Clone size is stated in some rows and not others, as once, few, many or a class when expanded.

cdr3_nt: TGCAGCGTTGTTACTAGCGGGAGTGGTGAGCAGTTCTTC
cdr3_aa: CSVVTSGSGEQFF
v_call: TRBV29-1
j_call: TRBJ2-1
clone_size: .
d_call: TRBD2

cdr3_nt: TGTGCCAGTACCTCCGGAGGAGATGGCTACACCTTC
cdr3_aa: CASTSGGDGYTF
v_call: TRBV19
j_call: TRBJ1-2
clone_size: .
d_call: .

cdr3_nt: TGTGCCAGCGGTCAGTTATGGCGGGACCCCAAAAAGGATACGCAGTATTTT
cdr3_aa: CASGQLWRDPKKDTQYF
v_call: TRBV27
j_call: TRBJ2-3
clone_size: .
d_call: .

cdr3_nt: TGTGCCAGCAGTTCCCGGACTAGCGGGAGTTCTGAGCAGTTCTTC
cdr3_aa: CASSSRTSGSSEQFF
v_call: TRBV28
j_call: TRBJ2-1
clone_size: .
d_call: TRBD2

cdr3_nt: TGTGCCAGCAGCTATCCGGGACGGGGGAACAATGAGCAGTTCTTC
cdr3_aa: CASSYPGRGNNEQFF
v_call: TRBV7-8
j_call: TRBJ2-1
clone_size: .
d_call: .

cdr3_nt: TGTGCCAGCAGCCGGACAGGGGGGACTGAAGCTTTCTTT
cdr3_aa: CASSRTGGTEAFF
v_call: TRBV6-5
j_call: TRBJ1-1
clone_size: once
d_call: TRBD1

cdr3_nt: TGTGCCAGCAGCTCAATTCAGTACGAGCAGTACTTC
cdr3_aa: CASSSIQYEQYF
v_call: TRBV7-9
j_call: TRBJ2-7
clone_size: .
d_call: .

cdr3_nt: TGTGCCAGCAGCTTCAGGGAGGCTGGGGCCAACGTCCTGACTTTC
cdr3_aa: CASSFREAGANVLTF
v_call: TRBV5-8
j_call: TRBJ2-6
clone_size: .
d_call: .

cdr3_nt: TGTGCCAGCAGCCTACTAGGGTCGGGCGGGGAGCTGTTTTTT
cdr3_aa: CASSLLGSGGELFF
v_call: TRBV11-2
j_call: TRBJ2-2
clone_size: .
d_call: .

cdr3_nt: TGTGCCAGCAGCTTAGCAGTGGGTTATCTAGCGTACCAAGAGACCCAGTACTTC
cdr3_aa: CASSLAVGYLAYQETQYF
v_call: TRBV7-2
j_call: TRBJ2-5
clone_size: .
d_call: .

cdr3_nt: TGTGCCAGCAGCTCGGGTATGTCTTATGGCTACACCTTC
cdr3_aa: CASSSGMSYGYTF
v_call: TRBV5-6
j_call: TRBJ1-2
clone_size: .
d_call: .